Here is one TCR beta chain with its context. The target antigen is unknown. This entry belongs to a study of T cell repertoires in cytomegalovirus infection. In the study overall: Public signatures in TCR beta pointed to CMV infection and matching HLA type.

TCRdb reanalysed the reads using MiXCR and keeps one entry per CDR3 protein. The data contain roughly 800,000 distinct CDR3 sequences, under 35% of them singletons. Trimming took 4 bases from V and 12 from J; bases not matched to a gene: 8. This CDR3 comprises 15 residues. From germline, CDR1 is SGHRS and CDR2 YFSETQ. Findings and caveats of the study: Ex vivo responses were dominated by HLA-C-restricted CMV-specific TCR beta clonotypes.

Sequences were derived from cultured CD8+ T cells from PBMCs, sampled from culture after CMV antigen stimulation. The receptor was derived from a human donor in good health (CMV status not recorded). Some clones in this sample may be carry-over from other donors' samples. The rearrangement joins TRBV5-1 to TRBJ2-1; TRBD2 matches 15 bases. In DNA form, the CDR3 reads TGCGCCAGCAGCCAAGGGACTAGCGGGGGGAGTTGGCAGTTCTTC. Amino acids: CASSQGTSGGSWQFF. Full variable domain (rest looked up from reference TRBV5-1 and TRBJ2-1): KAGVTQTPRYLIKTRGQQVTLSCSPISGHRSVSWYQQTPGQGLQFLFEYFSETQRNKGNFPGRFSGRQFSNSRSEMNVSTLELGDSALYLCASSQGTSGGSWQFFGPGTRLTVL.